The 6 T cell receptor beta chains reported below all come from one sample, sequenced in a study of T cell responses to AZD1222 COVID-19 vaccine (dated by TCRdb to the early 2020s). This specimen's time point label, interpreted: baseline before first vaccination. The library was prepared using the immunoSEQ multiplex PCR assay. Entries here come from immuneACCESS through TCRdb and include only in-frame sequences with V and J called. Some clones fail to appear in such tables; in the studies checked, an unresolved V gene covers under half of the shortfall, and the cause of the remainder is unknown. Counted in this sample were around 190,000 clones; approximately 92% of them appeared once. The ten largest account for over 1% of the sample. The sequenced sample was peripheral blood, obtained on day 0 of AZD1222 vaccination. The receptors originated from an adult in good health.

The CDR3 sequence is CASSPTGSQQPQHF. DNA for the CDR3: TGTGCCAGCAGCCCGACAGGGTCGCAACAGCCCCAGCATTTT. The chain carries TRBV27 and TRBJ1-5, with 7 bases identical to TRBD1. The length of the CDR3 is 14 residues. The ends lost 6 bases at V and 7 bases at J; junction bases unmatched: 9. Germline V gives CDR1 MNHEY, CDR2 SMNVEV (reference sequence).

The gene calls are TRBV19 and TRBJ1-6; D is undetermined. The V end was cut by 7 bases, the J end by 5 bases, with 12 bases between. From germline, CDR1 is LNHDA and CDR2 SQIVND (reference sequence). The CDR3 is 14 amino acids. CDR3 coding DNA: TGTGCCAGTAACATCCGGACCAATAATTCACCCCTCCACTTT. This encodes CASNIRTNNSPLHF.

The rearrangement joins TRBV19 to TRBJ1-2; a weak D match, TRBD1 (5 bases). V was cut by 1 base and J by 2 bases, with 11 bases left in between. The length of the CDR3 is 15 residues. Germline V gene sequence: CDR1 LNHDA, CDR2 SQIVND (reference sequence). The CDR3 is CASSIARSGNYGYTF. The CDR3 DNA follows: TGTGCCAGTAGTATAGCACGGTCAGGGAACTATGGCTACACCTTC.

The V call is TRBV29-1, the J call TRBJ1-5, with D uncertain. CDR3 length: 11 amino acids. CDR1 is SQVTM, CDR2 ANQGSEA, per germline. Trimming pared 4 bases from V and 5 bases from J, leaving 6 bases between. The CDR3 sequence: CSVGEDQPQHF. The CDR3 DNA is TGCAGCGTTGGCGAAGATCAGCCCCAGCATTTT.

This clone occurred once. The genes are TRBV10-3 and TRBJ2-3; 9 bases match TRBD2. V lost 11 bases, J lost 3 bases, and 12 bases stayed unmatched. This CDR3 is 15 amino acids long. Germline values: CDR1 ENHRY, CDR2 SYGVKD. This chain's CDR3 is CASHSGGQATDTQYF. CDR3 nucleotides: TGTGCCTCACATAGCGGGGGCCAAGCAACAGATACGCAGTATTTT.

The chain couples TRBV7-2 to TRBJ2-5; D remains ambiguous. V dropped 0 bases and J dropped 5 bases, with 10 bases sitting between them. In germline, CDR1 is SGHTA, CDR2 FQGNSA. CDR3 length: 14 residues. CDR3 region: CASSLAVLLETQYF. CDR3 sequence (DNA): TGTGCCAGCAGCTTAGCAGTATTGCTGGAGACCCAGTACTTC.